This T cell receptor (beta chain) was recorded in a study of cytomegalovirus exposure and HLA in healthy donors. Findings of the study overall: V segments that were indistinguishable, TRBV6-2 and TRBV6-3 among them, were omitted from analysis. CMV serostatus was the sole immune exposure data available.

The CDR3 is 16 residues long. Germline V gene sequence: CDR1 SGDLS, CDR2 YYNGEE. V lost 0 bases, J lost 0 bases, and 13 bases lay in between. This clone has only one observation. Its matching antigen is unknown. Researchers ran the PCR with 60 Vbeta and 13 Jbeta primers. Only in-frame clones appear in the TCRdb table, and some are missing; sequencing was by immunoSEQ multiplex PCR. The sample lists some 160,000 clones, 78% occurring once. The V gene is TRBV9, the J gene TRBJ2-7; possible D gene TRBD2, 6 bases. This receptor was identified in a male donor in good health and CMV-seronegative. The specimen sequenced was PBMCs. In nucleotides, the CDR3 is TGTGCCAGCAGCGTAGGGCCAAGCGGGCGCTCCTACGAGCAGTACTTC. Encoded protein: CASSVGPSGRSYEQYF.